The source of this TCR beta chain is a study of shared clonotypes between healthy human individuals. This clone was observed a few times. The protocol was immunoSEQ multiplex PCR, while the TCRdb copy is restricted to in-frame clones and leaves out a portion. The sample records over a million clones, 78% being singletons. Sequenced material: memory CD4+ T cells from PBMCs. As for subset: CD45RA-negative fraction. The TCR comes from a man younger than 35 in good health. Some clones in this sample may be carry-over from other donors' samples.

The CDR3 is CASSTSDALGGNTIYF. The DNA for the CDR3 is TGCGCCAGCAGCACCTCTGACGCATTGGGTGGAAACACCATATATTTT. The rearrangement joins TRBV5-1 to TRBJ1-3; D uncertain. The CDR3 covers 16 residues. V dropped 4 bases and J dropped 3 bases, with 17 bases sitting between them. Germline CDR1 and CDR2: SGHRS and YFSETQ. The full variable domain, rest sourced from reference TRBV5-1 and TRBJ1-3, is KAGVTQTPRYLIKTRGQQVTLSCSPISGHRSVSWYQQTPGQGLQFLFEYFSETQRNKGNFPGRFSGRQFSNSRSEMNVSTLELGDSALYLCASSTSDALGGNTIYFGEGSWLTVV.